Sequencing of this T cell receptor beta chain was carried out in a study of T cell responses to AZD1222 COVID-19 vaccine. Study-level points and caveats: Unmutated regions of variants are reportedly targeted by nearly half of spike-specific TCRs. It was only 6 or 7 AZD1222 recipients who were seropositive at baseline. Females outnumbered males among donors, who were mostly white British; clonal diversity was possibly underestimated.

To note about this clone: Its target is not known.

Germline CDR1 reads SGHAT; CDR2 reads FQNNGV. The CDR3 contains 15 residues. Trimming cost V 3 bases and J 5 bases; bases outside gene matches: 5. TCRdb keeps only in-frame clones here, not all; method: immunoSEQ multiplex PCR. This table holds approximately 82,000 clones, more than 90% found once. The chain recombines TRBV11-2 with TRBJ2-5, with 11 positions matching TRBD2. The starting material was peripheral blood, obtained on day 0 of AZD1222 vaccination. This TCR derives from an adult in good health. The CDR3: CASSFSGGARETQYF. DNA of the CDR3: TGTGCCAGCAGCTTTAGCGGGGGGGCGAGGGAGACCCAGTACTTC.